The source of this TCR beta chain is a study of Graves' ophthalmopathy and Graves' hyperthyroidism. Study background: The study drew peripheral blood at initial diagnosis, before any treatment.

Regarding the study as a whole: Ophthalmopathy versus stable hyperthyroidism: 13-signature model gave under 90% sensitivity, 75% to 82% specificity.

Having ophthalmopathy, the donors showed moderate-to-severe activity, CAS ≥3 and NOSPECS ≥4, with disease lasting under 3 months. A word on this clonotype: Antigen: not known. Compared with germline, one end of the junction differs, possibly owing to a read error.

RNA served as the template for amplifying TCR beta CDR3 regions. HTBI primers were used in a first-round RT-PCR, which preceded a second-round multiplex PCR. TCRdb reprocessed the multiplex PCR reads via MiXCR and lists one record per CDR3 protein. This table holds around 660,000 distinct CDR3 sequences, 35% to 45% found once. The CDR3 consists of 16 residues. Germline V gene lookup returns CDR1 SGHTA and CDR2 FQGTGA. The chain uses TRBV7-3 and TRBJ2-2, with D maybe TRBD1 (7 bases). The sample taken for sequencing was peripheral blood. The clonotype originates from an adult man with Graves' ophthalmopathy. The CDR3 is CASSAWTGVNTGGLFF. The CDR3 DNA follows: TGTGCCAGCAGCGCCTGGACAGGAGTGAACACCGGGGGGCTGTTTTTT.